Below, one T cell receptor (beta chain) is given with its context. Its antigen remains undetermined. A clone one base away is much larger, so this may be a read error. These data come from a study of molecular identifiers for immune sequencing clone quantification (dated by TCRdb to 2016 to 2019). In the study overall: In a replicate experiment, RNA from around 20,000 or 100,000 naive CD8 T cells was split into five aliquots, four of which were sequenced. The study was a methods study using CD8 T cells to benchmark molecular-identifier clustering-based TCR repertoire sequencing (MIDCIRS) and TCR RNA copy counting.

From the germline V gene, CDR1 is SQVTM and CDR2 is ANQGSEA. The CDR3 numbers 14 residues from cysteine through phenylalanine. Of the read, only the CDR3 DNA is kept; its 42 bases are in frame from base 1. The library came from PCR. Data came from a NextSeq 500. Bulk TCR libraries were made following a previously described method, with the TCR primers given in Table S5. Purification of total RNA was performed with the Qiagen AllPrep DNA/RNA kit. Before analysis, reads from multiple sequencing runs of one library were combined. The authors' pipeline ran thus. Reads were retained only if an exact TCR constant sequence was present, and the retained reads were trimmed to 150 nt and grouped according to their 12-nt molecular barcodes. Reads in each barcode group were sub-clustered using a 15% Levenshtein threshold, and a quality-weighted consensus sequence was built for each RNA molecule. Non-functional sequences were excluded, and lower-count sequences lying one edit away from another sequence were also excluded. Based on a fit of two negative binomial distributions, barcode sub-clusters having less than 20% of the maximum read count were discarded. TCRdb's own reprocessing of the public reads used fastp at Q25 and MiXCR and kept productive beta chains. Entries that share a CDR3 protein sequence are merged under the most common genes and DNA. The authors' filters were not applied to this entry. This sample lists approximately 590,000 distinct CDR3 sequences; about 25% were detected once. About 0.81% of the sample goes to the ten largest clones.

Libraries of naive CD8 T cells were built from anywhere between about 17,000 and 1,000,000 sorted cells, with 10%, 30% or 50% of the purified RNA used. On a BD FACSAria II, naive CD8 T cells were FACS-sorted as CD8+CD4-CCR7+CD45RA+ and collected into RLT Plus buffer. Roughly ten TCR copies' worth of Jurkat RNA were spiked into roughly 17,000-1,100,000 naive CD8 T cell samples to test detection sensitivity. Enrichment of CD8 T cells was done with RosetteSep CD8+ T Cell Enrichment Cocktail plus Ficoll-Paque, and ACK red cell lysis came afterward. Broader findings and caveats from the paper: In CMV-specific effector cells, over 99% of molecules were held by clones above 20 RNA copies, whereas under 1% of molecules were held by such clones in naive cells. The naive libraries included spiked-in Jurkat TCR RNA (approximately ten copies' worth), and this RNA is not part of the donor repertoire. Modeling indicated about three TCR RNA copies recovered per cell, compared with roughly 10 by digital PCR, which implies a capture efficiency of 25% to 35%. The sizes of highly expanded clones could end up underestimated when identical TCR molecules share a barcode. Even against a background of approximately 1 million naive CD8 T cells, spiked-in Jurkat TCR RNA amounting to a single cell's worth was reported to be detectable. Without barcode sub-clustering, chimeric consensus sequences inflated TCR diversity; chimeras reached as high as 47%.

Sequencing input: naive CD8+ T cells from blood, with Jurkat cell RNA spiked in. The meaning of the sample's cell subset or site label: FACS-sorted CD8+CD4-CCR7+CD45RA+ naive T cells. The sequence came from a human donor in good health. Some libraries in this study had Jurkat cell RNA spiked in. The V and J segments used are TRBV29-1 and TRBJ1-1, with TRBD1 as a weak D call on 5 bases. The DNA reads TGCAGTGTAGGGGCAGGATTCATGGACACTGAAGCTTTCTTT. The encoded protein is CSVGAGFMDTEAFF.